This TCR beta chain emerged from a study of T cells after posttransplantation cyclophosphamide. The V gene's germline CDR1 is LNHDA and CDR2 SQIVND (reference sequence). The CDR3 runs 16 residues. With 5 bases removed from V and 1 base from J, the gap between germline ends came to 17 bases. Study results and limitations: After PTCy, TRB diversity resembled that of CNI/methotrexate controls. Donor-recipient repertoire similarity was low at 1-2 months, rising over year one. TRB overlap between skin or GI tissue T cells and blood was limited.

Cyclophosphamide on days +3 and +4 followed busulfan-fludarabine conditioning and a marrow graft. Assay: immunoSEQ multiplex PCR; the TCRdb copy retains only in-frame clones and omits some. The sample is made up of about 15,000 clones, none counted only once. In this sample, this clone turned up many times. No antigen is known for it. The specimen comprised PBMCs, sampled around 1,100 days after allogeneic stem cell transplant with posttransplant cyclophosphamide. The clonotype was recovered from a female patient aged 35-55 years who received an allogeneic stem cell transplant from a related donor, was CMV-positive, and had no GVHD. The T cells may come from the graft donor. This sequence joins TRBV19 and TRBJ1-1; the D is unclear. The CDR3 reads CASSVYNRNWNTEAFF. The CDR3 DNA reads TGTGCCAGTAGTGTATATAACAGAAACTGGAACACTGAAGCTTTCTTT.